This TCR beta chain was captured by sequencing in a study of monozygotic twins with inflammatory bowel disease. Study results and limitations: Healthy twins showed more clonotype sharing with others than IBD patients, especially patients with disease activity.

Template switching incorporated UMIs with a 6-nucleotide sample barcode. TCRdb reprocessed the 5' RACE reads and stores each CDR3 protein as one record, lacking DNA. The sample totals 350,000 to 500,000 distinct CDR3 sequences. Germline CDR1 and CDR2: LGHNA and YSLEER. This CDR3 has 14 amino acids. Turning to this clonotype: Its cognate antigen is unknown.

The sample consisted of blood. The TCR originated in a human donor with ulcerative colitis or Crohn's disease, or a healthy co-twin of an affected twin (not recorded which). The V call is TRBV4-3, the J call TRBJ2-2; TCRdb's assignment of TRBD2 cannot be checked, as there is no DNA. CDR3 sequence: CASSVGTSVGELFF.